The 23 T cell receptor beta chains presented below share a single source sample, sequenced in a study of blood T cell repertoires in COVID-19. Profiled with immunoSEQ multiplex PCR; TCRdb holds only in-frame clones, not every one. The table lists about 120,000 clones, roughly 80% of them singletons. The sequencing sample was made of peripheral blood. These receptors all come from a human donor in a cohort sampled during active COVID-19.

The chain employs TRBV30 and TRBJ1-2; 9 bases are a match to TRBD1. The germline V gene encodes CDR1 GTSNPN and CDR2 SVGIG (reference sequence). The CDR3 is made up of 17 amino acids. J gave up 3 bases and V 8 bases, and 19 bases lay outside the gene matches. The CDR3 DNA follows: TGTGCCAGATTCTCTCCGGGACAGGGCTTTTGGGACTATGGCTACACCTTC. Translating gives CARFSPGQGFWDYGYTF.

The chain links TRBV7-2 to TRBJ2-3; unclear D gene. V dropped 2 bases and J dropped 0 bases, with 6 bases sitting between them. The V gene's germline CDR1 is SGHTA and CDR2 FQGNSA. This CDR3 is built from 14 residues. The CDR3 is CASSLRPSTDTQYF. The CDR3 DNA follows: TGTGCCAGCAGCTTACGTCCTAGCACAGATACGCAGTATTTT.

CDR3 in amino acids: CASSMQGQGFYGYTF. CDR3 coding DNA: TGTGCCAGTAGTATGCAGGGACAGGGCTTCTATGGCTACACCTTC. The rearrangement joins TRBV19 to TRBJ1-2; 9 bases match TRBD1. The CDR3 is made up of 15 amino acids. With 3 bases clipped from V and 4 bases from J, the junction kept 6 bases outside the gene matches. The germline V gene has CDR1 LNHDA and CDR2 SQIVND (reference sequence).

The chain couples TRBV5-1 to TRBJ2-7; 11 nucleotides agree with TRBD1. The CDR3 is 14 amino acids. Germline CDR1 is SGHRS and CDR2 is YFSETQ. J lost 3 bases, V lost 3 bases, and 2 bases had no gene match. The CDR3, as DNA: TGCGCCAGCAGCTGGGGGACAGGGGGCTACGAGCAGTACTTC. Its translation: CASSWGTGGYEQYF.

The gene calls are TRBV9 and TRBJ1-6; D remains ambiguous. Trimming took 2 bases from V and 8 from J, leaving 8 bases between them. This CDR3 is built from 13 residues. Looked up from germline, CDR1 is SGDLS and CDR2 is YYNGEE. The CDR3 spells CASSVEEDSPLHF. The CDR3 nucleotides are TGTGCCAGCAGCGTCGAGGAGGATTCACCCCTCCACTTT.

This clone was detected only a few times. This chain joins TRBV6-6 and TRBJ1-6; 8 bases align to TRBD1. J lost 6 bases, V lost 5 bases, and 9 bases had no gene match. Germline CDR1 reads MNHNY; CDR2 reads SVGAGI (reference sequence). The CDR3 sequence is 16 residues long. The CDR3 nucleotides are TGTGCCAGCAGTCGACGCACAGGGGGAGGTAATTCACCCCTCCACTTT. As protein: CASSRRTGGGNSPLHF.

The chain combines TRBV30 with TRBJ1-3; TRBD1 matches 10 bases. Trimming cost V 4 bases and J 4 bases; bases outside gene matches: 4. Germline V CDR1 and CDR2: GTSNPN, SVGIG (reference sequence). This CDR3 region has 14 residues. The CDR3 sequence: CAWNEGQGGNTIYF. The CDR3 nucleotides are TGTGCCTGGAACGAGGGACAGGGGGGAAACACCATATATTTT.

This chain connects TRBV7-9 to TRBJ1-2; D ambiguous. CDR3 length: 13 amino acids. Per the germline V gene, CDR1 is SEHNR and CDR2 is FQNEAQ (reference sequence). Trimming took 5 bases from V and 4 from J, leaving 11 bases between them. The CDR3: CASSPDPGYGYTF. Here the CDR3 DNA reads TGTGCCAGCAGCCCAGACCCGGGCTATGGCTACACCTTC.

The chain is built from TRBV5-5 and TRBJ2-3; a possible D gene is TRBD2 (6 bases). Between the trimmed V and J ends, which lost 4 bases and 5 bases, there was a span of 8 bases. The CDR3 is 12 residues long. Germline V lookup: CDR1 SGHKS, CDR2 YYEKEE (reference sequence). The CDR3 region has the DNA TGTGCCAGCAGCCCGGGACTAGATACGCAGTATTTT. Protein: CASSPGLDTQYF.

The V gene is TRBV6-2 or TRBV6-3, the J gene TRBJ2-7, with 7 bases matching TRBD2. From germline, CDR1 is MNHEY and CDR2 SVGEGT. The CDR3 is 14 residues long. The V segment lost 6 bases and the J segment 4 bases; nucleotides outside the gene matches: 9. The CDR3 region is CASSRLSGGYEQYF. CDR3 DNA: TGTGCCAGCAGCCGCCTTTCGGGGGGTTACGAGCAGTACTTC.

Here the CDR3 DNA reads TGTGCCAGCAGCTTACAGCTACAGGGCCACTATGGCTACACCTTC. Translating gives CASSLQLQGHYGYTF. The chain has TRBV7-2 and TRBJ1-2; a possible D gene is TRBD1 (6 bases). Trimming stripped 2 bases from V and 3 bases from J, with 13 bases between. The CDR3 runs to 15 residues. Germline CDR1 is SGHTA and CDR2 is FQGNSA.

The chain has TRBV7-8 and TRBJ2-3, with 8 bases fitting TRBD1. The CDR3 runs to 16 residues. Trimming cost V 1 base and J 5 bases; bases outside gene matches: 8. Germline V gene sequence: CDR1 SGHVS, CDR2 FQNEAQ. This CDR3 reads CASSLVTAGGKDTQYF. The CDR3 DNA reads as TGTGCCAGCAGCTTAGTAACGGCAGGGGGCAAAGATACGCAGTATTTT.

The chain carries TRBV12-3 or TRBV12-4 and TRBJ2-5; TRBD1 agrees at 7 bases. The CDR3 runs to 13 residues. V lost 4 bases, J lost 6 bases, and 5 bases stayed unmatched. CDR3 nucleotide sequence: TGTGCCAGCAGTTCCGACAGGGCCCAGACCCAGTACTTC. It yields the protein CASSSDRAQTQYF.

V and J are TRBV7-2 and TRBJ2-6; 9 nucleotides match TRBD2. The CDR3 sequence is 18 residues long. V gave up 1 base and J gave up 2 bases; unmatched junction bases: 6. CDR1 SGHTA and CDR2 FQGNSA come from the germline V gene. The CDR3 DNA sequence: TGTGCCAGCAGCTTAGGGTGGGCTAGCGGGGCTGGGGCCAACGTCCTGACTTTC. Its translation: CASSLGWASGAGANVLTF.

CDR3 sequence reads: CASSSRDRGFVNEQFF. DNA for the CDR3: TGTGCCAGTAGTTCTCGGGACAGGGGGTTCGTTAATGAGCAGTTCTTC. The chain uses TRBV19 and TRBJ2-1; 11 nucleotides match TRBD1. The germline gives CDR1 LNHDA, CDR2 SQIVND (reference sequence). CDR3 size: 16 residues. The V and J ends lost 5 bases and 7 bases, in that order; junction bases with no gene match: 10.

The chain uses TRBV11-3 and TRBJ2-3; 7 nucleotides agree with TRBD1. V was clipped by 4 bases and J by 4 bases; unmatched bases: 8. CDR1 is SGHNT, CDR2 YENEEA, per germline. The CDR3 is 15 residues long. The CDR3 region is CASSSGQLLADTQYF. CDR3 in DNA: TGTGCCAGCAGCTCGGGACAGCTCCTCGCAGATACGCAGTATTTT.

This chain connects TRBV6-4 to TRBJ1-2, with D unresolved. Per the germline V gene, CDR1 is MRHNA and CDR2 is SNTAGT. The CDR3 has 15 residues. The V gene lost 0 bases and the J gene lost 4 bases, with 12 bases spanning the gap. The CDR3 DNA reads as TGTGCCAGCAGTGACTCATCCGGGGAGAGCTATGGCTACACCTTC. It is translated as CASSDSSGESYGYTF.

V and J are TRBV24-1 and TRBJ2-1; 9 nucleotides line up with TRBD2. Germline V gene lookup returns CDR1 KGHDR and CDR2 SFDVKD. The ends lost 10 bases at V and 5 bases at J; junction bases unmatched: 5. The CDR3 spans 13 residues. The CDR3 sequence: CATKRGEDNEQFF. The CDR3 DNA follows: TGTGCCACAAAGCGGGGGGAGGACAATGAGCAGTTCTTC.

The V call is TRBV6-2 or TRBV6-3, the J call TRBJ1-1; possible D gene TRBD1, 5 bases. The germline V gene has CDR1 MNHEY and CDR2 SVGEGT. Trimming took 6 bases from V and 0 from J, leaving 29 bases between them. This CDR3 is built from 20 residues. CDR3 in DNA: TGTGCCAGCAGCTGGACGCAGGGAAGGGGAGGTGGAGGGCTGAACACTGAAGCTTTCTTT. It codes for CASSWTQGRGGGGLNTEAFF.

The chain recombines TRBV2 with TRBJ2-2; D is perhaps TRBD1 (6 bases). The length of the CDR3 is 17 residues. Germline assignment: CDR1 SNHLY and CDR2 FYNNEI. Trimming removed 8 bases at V and 6 bases at J, with 25 bases between. The CDR3 loop reads CASFPYAGTLDAGELFF. The CDR3 DNA follows: TGTGCCAGCTTCCCCTATGCCGGGACACTGGACGCCGGGGAGCTGTTTTTT.

V is TRBV9 and J is TRBJ2-7; the match to TRBD2 covers 10 bases. This CDR3 region has 14 residues. Germline loops: CDR1 SGDLS, CDR2 YYNGEE. V lost 0 bases to trimming and J lost 7 bases; unmatched junction nucleotides: 4. The CDR3 sequence: CASSVGLAGAEQYF. CDR3 DNA sequence: TGTGCCAGCAGCGTAGGGCTAGCGGGAGCTGAGCAGTACTTC.

This clone came up once. The V call is TRBV3-1 (or the pseudogene TRBV3-2), the J call TRBJ2-3; D call uncertain. The V end lost 0 bases, the J end lost 10 bases, and 11 bases lay between the germline ends. Germline lookup yields CDR1 LGHDT and CDR2 YNNKEL (reference sequence). CDR3 length equals 13 residues. The CDR3: CASSQDLESPQYF. The CDR3 DNA is TGTGCCAGCAGCCAAGATCTGGAGTCCCCGCAGTATTTT.

The rearrangement uses TRBV19 and TRBJ2-4; TRBD1 matches at 7 bases. After removal of 7 bases from V and 0 bases from J, the junction contained 9 bases not matched to a gene. This CDR3 contains 16 residues. CDR1 is LNHDA, CDR2 SQIVND, per germline (reference sequence). The CDR3 loop is CASNPSGGLAKNIQYF. The CDR3 DNA reads as TGTGCCAGTAACCCCTCAGGGGGATTAGCCAAAAACATTCAGTACTTC.